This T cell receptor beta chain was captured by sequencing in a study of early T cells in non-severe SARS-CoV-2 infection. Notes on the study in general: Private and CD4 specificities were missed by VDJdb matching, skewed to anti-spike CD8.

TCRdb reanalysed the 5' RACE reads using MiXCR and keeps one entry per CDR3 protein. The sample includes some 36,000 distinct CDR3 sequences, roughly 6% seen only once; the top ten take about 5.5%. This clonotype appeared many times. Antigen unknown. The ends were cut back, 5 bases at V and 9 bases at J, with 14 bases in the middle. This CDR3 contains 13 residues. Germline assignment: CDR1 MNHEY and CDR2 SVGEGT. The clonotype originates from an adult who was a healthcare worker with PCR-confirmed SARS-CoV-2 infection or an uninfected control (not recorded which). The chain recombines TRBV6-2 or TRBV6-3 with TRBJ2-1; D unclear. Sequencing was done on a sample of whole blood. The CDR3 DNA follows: TGTGCCAGCAGTCCTCCCCTGGCTCTTGAGCAGTTCTTC. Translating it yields CASSPPLALEQFF.